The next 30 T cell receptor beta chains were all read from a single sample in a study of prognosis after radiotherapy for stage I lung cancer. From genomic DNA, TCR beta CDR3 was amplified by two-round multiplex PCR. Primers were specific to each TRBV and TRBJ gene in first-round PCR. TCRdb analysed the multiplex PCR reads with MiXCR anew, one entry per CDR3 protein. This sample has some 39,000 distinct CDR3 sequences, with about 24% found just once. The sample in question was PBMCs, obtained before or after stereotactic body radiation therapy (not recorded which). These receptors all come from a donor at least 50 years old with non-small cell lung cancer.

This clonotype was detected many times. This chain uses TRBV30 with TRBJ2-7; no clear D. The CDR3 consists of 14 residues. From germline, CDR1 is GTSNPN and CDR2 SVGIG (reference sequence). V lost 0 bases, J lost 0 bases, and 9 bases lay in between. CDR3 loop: CAWSVAGTSYEQYF. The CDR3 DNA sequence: TGTGCCTGGAGTGTCGCTGGAACCTCCTACGAGCAGTACTTC.

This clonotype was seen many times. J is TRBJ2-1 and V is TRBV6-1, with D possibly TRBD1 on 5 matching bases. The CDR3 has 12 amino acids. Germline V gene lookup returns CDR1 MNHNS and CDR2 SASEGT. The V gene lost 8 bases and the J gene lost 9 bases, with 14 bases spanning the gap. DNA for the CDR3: TGTGCCAGCTCCCAAAGGGGCGTTGAGCAGTTCTTC. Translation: CASSQRGVEQFF.

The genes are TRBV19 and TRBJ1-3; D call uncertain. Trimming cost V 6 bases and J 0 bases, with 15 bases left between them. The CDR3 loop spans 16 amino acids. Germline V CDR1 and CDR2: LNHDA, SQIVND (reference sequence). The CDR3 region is CASSPWTASSGNTIYF. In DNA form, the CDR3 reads TGTGCCAGTAGCCCCTGGACGGCGAGCTCTGGAAACACCATATATTTT.

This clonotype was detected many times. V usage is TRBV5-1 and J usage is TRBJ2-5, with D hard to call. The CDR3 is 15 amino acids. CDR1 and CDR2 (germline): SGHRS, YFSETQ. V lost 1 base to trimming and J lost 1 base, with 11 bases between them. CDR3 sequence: CASSLSPASQETQYF. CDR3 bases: TGCGCCAGCAGCTTGTCCCCGGCTAGCCAAGAGACCCAGTACTTC.

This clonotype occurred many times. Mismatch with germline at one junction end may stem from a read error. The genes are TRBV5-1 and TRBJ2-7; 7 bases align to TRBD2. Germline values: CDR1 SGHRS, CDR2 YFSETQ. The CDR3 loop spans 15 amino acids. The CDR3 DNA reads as TGCGCCAGCAGCCCTGCTAGCGGACACGGGGCCGAGCGGTACTTC. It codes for CASSPASGHGAERYF. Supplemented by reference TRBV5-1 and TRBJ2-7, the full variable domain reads KAGVTQTPRYLIKTRGQQVTLSCSPISGHRSVSWYQQTPGQGLQFLFEYFSETQRNKGNFPGRFSGRQFSNSRSEMNVSTLELGDSALYLCASSPASGHGAERYFGPGTRLTVT.

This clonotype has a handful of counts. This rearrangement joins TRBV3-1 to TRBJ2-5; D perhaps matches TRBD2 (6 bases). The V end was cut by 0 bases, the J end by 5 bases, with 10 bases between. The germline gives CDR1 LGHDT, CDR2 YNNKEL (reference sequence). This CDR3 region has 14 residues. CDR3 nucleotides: TGTGCCAGCAGCCAAGATTCTAGCGTTGAGACCCAGTACTTC. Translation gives CASSQDSSVETQYF.

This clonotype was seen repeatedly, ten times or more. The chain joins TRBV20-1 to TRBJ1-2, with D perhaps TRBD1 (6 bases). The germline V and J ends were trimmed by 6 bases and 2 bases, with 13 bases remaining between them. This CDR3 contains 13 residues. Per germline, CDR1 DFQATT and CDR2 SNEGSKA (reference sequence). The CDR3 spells CSAPLGQNYGYTF. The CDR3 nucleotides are TGCAGTGCCCCGTTGGGACAAAACTATGGCTACACCTTC.

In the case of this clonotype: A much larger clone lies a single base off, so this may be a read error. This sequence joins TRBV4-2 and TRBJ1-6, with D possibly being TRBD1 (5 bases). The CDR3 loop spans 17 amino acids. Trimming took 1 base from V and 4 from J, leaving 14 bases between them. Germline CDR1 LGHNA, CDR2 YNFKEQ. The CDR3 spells CASSQGATGRYNSPLHF. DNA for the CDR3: TGTGCCAGCAGCCAAGGGGCTACGGGACGGTATAATTCACCCCTCCACTTT.

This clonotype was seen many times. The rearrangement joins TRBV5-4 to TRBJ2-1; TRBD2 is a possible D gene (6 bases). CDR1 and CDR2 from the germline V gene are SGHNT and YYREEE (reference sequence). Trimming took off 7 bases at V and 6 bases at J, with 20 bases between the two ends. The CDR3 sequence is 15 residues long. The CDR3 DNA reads TGTGCCAGCGACACGCCGGACGGAGGGATCAATGAGCAGTTCTTC. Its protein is CASDTPDGGINEQFF.

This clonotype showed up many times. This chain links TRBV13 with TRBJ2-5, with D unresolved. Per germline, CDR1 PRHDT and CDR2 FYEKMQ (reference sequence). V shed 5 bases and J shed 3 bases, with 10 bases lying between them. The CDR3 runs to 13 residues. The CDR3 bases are TGTGCCAGCAGCCCCCGTCCAGAAGAGACCCAGTACTTC. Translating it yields CASSPRPEETQYF.

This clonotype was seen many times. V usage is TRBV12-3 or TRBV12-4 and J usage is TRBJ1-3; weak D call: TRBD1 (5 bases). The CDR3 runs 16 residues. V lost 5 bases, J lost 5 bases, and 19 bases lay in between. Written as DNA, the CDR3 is TGTGCCAGCAGTCTCCGGGGGATAATACCGAGAAACACCATATATTTT. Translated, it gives CASSLRGIIPRNTIYF.

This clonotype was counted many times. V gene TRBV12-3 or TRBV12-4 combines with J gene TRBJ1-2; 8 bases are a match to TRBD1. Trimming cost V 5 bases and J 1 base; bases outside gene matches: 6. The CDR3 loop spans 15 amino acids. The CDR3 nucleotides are TGTGCCAGCAGTCCCTCGGACAGGGTTAACTATGGCTACACCTTC. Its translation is CASSPSDRVNYGYTF.

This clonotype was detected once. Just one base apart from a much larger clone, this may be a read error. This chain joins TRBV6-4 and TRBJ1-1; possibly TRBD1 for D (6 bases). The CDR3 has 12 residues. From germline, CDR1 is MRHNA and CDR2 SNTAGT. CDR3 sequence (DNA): TGTGCCAGCAGTGACTCCAGGGGTCAAGCTTTATTT. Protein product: CASSDSRGQALF.

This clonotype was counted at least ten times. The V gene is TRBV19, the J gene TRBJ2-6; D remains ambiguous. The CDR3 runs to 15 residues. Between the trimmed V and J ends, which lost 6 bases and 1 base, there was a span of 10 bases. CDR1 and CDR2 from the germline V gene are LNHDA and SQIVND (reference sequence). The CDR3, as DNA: TGTGCCAGTAGCCTCGGTGGGTCTGGGGCCAACGTCCTGACTTTC. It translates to CASSLGGSGANVLTF.

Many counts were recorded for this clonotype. In DNA form, the CDR3 reads TGTGCCTGGAGTGCTAAGGGGGAGCATGGCTACACCTTC. Its protein is CAWSAKGEHGYTF. The genes are TRBV30 and TRBJ1-2, with a tentative D call TRBD1 (6 bases). This CDR3 spans 13 amino acids. V was clipped by 1 base and J by 6 bases, with 12 bases between them. Germline V gene lookup returns CDR1 GTSNPN and CDR2 SVGIG (reference sequence).

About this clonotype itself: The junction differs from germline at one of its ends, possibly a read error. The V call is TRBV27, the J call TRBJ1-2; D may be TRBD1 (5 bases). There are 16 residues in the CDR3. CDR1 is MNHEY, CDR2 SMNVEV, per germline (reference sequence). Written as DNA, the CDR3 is TGTGCCAGCAGTTTTAGGCGGACACCCTCCGGGGTATGCTACGCCTTC. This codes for CASSFRRTPSGVCYAF.

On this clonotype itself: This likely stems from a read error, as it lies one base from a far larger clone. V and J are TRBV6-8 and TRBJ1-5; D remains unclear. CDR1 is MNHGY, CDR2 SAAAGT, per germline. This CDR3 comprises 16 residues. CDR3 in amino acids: CTSLLATYGVAQPQHF. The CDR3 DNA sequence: TGTACCAGCCTTCTAGCCACCTACGGGGTAGCCCAGCCCCAGCATTTT.

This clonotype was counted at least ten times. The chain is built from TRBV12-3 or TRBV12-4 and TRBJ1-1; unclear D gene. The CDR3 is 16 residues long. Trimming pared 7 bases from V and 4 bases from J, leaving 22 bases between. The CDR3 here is CASNFGFGRAGTEAFF. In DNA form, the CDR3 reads TGTGCCAGCAACTTCGGTTTCGGTAGAGCTGGCACTGAAGCTTTCTTT.

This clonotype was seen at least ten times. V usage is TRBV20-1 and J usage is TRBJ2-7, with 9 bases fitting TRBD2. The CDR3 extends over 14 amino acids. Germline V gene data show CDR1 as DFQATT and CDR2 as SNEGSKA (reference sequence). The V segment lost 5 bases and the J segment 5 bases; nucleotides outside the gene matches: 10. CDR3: CSAHSTSGRHEQYF. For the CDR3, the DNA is TGCAGTGCTCACTCGACTAGCGGCCGGCACGAGCAGTACTTC.

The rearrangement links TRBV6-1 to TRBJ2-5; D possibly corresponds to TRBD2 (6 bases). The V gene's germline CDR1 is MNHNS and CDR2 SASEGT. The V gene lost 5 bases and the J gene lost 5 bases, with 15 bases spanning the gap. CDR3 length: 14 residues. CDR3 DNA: TGTGCCAGCAGTCCCGGGGCAGGGAGGGAGACCCAGTACTTC. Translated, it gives CASSPGAGRETQYF.

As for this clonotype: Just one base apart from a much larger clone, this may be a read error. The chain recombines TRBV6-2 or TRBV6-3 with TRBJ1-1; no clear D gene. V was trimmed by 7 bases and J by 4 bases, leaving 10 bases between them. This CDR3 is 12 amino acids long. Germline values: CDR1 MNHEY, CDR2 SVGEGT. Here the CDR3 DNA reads TGTGCCAGCAACCGCCCGCGCACTGAAGCTTTCTTT. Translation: CASNRPRTEAFF.

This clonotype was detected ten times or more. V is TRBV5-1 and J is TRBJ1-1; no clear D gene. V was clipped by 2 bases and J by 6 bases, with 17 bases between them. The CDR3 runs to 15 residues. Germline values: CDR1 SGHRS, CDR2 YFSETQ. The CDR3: CASSLSLGRRAEAFF. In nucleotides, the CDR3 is TGCGCCAGCAGCTTATCTTTGGGGAGAAGGGCTGAAGCTTTCTTT.

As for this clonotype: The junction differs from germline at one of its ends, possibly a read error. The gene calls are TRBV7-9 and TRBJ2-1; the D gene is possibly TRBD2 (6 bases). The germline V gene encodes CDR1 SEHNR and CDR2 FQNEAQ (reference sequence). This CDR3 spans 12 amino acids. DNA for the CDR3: TGTGTTCATACGCGGGAAGGCAATGAGCAGCTCTTC. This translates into CVHTREGNEQLF.

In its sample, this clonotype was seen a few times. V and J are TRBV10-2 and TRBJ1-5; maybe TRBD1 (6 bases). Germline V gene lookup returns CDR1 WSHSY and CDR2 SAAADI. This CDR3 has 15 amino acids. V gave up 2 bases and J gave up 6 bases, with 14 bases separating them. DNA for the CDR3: TGCGCCAGCAGTGAGGGGGGGGCAGTTCTTCAGCCCCAGCATTTT. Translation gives CASSEGGAVLQPQHF.

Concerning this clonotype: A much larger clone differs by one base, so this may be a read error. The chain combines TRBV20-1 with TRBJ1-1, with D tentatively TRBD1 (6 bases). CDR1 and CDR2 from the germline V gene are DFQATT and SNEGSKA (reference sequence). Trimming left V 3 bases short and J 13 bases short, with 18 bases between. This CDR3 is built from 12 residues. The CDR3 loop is CSARGGALSDFF. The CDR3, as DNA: TGCAGTGCTAGGGGGGGGGCGCTCTCAGATTTCTTT.

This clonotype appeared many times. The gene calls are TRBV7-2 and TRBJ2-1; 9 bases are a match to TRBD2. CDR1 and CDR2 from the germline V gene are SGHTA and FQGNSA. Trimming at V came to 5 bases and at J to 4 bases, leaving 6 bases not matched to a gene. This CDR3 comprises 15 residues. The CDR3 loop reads CASSPQTSGYNEQFF. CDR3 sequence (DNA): TGTGCCAGCAGCCCCCAGACTAGCGGATACAATGAGCAGTTCTTC.

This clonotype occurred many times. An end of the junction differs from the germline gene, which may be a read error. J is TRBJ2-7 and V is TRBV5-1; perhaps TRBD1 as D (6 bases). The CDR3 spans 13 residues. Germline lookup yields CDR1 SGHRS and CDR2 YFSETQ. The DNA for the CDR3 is TGTGCCAGCAGCTTGTTGGGACACCACGAGCAGTACTTC. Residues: CASSLLGHHEQYF.

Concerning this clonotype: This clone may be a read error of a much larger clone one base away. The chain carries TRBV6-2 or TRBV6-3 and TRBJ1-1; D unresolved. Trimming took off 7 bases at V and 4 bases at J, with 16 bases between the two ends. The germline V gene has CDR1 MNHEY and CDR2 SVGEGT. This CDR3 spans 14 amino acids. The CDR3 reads CASTVLDTITEAFF. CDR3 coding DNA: TGTGCCAGCACAGTATTAGACACAATCACTGAAGCTTTCTTT.

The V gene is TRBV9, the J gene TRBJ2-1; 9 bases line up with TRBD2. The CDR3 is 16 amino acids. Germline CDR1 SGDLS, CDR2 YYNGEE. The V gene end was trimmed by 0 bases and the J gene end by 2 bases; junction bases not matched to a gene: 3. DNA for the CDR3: TGTGCCAGCAGCGTAGGTCTAGCGGGAACCTACAATGAGCAGTTCTTC. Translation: CASSVGLAGTYNEQFF.

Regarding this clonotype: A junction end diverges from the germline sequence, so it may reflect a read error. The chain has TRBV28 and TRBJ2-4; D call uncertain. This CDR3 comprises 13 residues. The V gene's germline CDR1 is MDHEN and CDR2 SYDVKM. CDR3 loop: CASKGLLKNIKYF. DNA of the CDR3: TGTGCCAGCAAAGGCCTCCTCAAAAACATTAAGTACTTC.